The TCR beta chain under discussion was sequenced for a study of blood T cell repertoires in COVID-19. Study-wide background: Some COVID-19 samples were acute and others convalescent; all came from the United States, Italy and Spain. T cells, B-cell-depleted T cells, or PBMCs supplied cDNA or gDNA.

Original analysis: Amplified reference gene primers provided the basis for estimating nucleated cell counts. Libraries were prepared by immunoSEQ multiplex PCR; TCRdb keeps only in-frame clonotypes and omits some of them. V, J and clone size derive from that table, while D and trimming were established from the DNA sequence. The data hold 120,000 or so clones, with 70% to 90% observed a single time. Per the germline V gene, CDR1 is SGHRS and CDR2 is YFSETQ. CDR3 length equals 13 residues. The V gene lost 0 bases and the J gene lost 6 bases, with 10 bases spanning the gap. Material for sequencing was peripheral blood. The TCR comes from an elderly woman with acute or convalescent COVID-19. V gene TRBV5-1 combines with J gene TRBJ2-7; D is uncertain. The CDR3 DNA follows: TGCGCCAGCAGCTTGGACCCCCTCGGCGAGCAGTACTTC. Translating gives CASSLDPLGEQYF.